The 10 T cell receptor beta chains below were found in one sample sequenced in a study of blood T cell repertoires in COVID-19. Generated by immunoSEQ multiplex PCR, the TCRdb table keeps only in-frame clones and is missing some. The sample consists of 62,000 or so clones, approximately 80% of them appearing once. Sequenced input: PBMCs or T cells enriched from blood (not recorded which). These receptors all come from a woman in her forties with acute COVID-19.

The rearrangement uses TRBV4-2 and TRBJ2-5; TRBD2 agrees at 12 bases. This CDR3 has 17 residues. V trimming: 1 base; J trimming: 5 bases; junction bases outside the gene matches: 8. Germline V gene sequence: CDR1 LGHNA, CDR2 YNFKEQ. CDR3 DNA: TGTGCCAGCAGCCAAGCCGGACTAGCGGGACTCGGGGAGACCCAGTACTTC. This gives the protein CASSQAGLAGLGETQYF.

This clone has just a few counts. This chain joins TRBV10-1 and TRBJ1-3, with 7 nucleotides matching TRBD1. This CDR3 has 16 amino acids. Trimming removed 7 bases from V and 2 bases from J; junction bases left unmatched: 11. Germline CDR1 WNHNN, CDR2 SYGVQD (reference sequence). The DNA for the CDR3 is TGCGCCAGCACCTGGAGGGGGCCCATCCCTGGAAACACCATATATTTT. This encodes CASTWRGPIPGNTIYF.

V and J are TRBV5-1 and TRBJ2-1, with 8 bases lining up with TRBD1. V lost 6 bases to trimming and J lost 2 bases; unmatched junction nucleotides: 7. Germline CDR1 and CDR2: SGHRS and YFSETQ. The CDR3 is 15 amino acids. The CDR3 coding sequence is TGCGCCAGCACCTCACTGACAGGGGCCTACAATGAGCAGTTCTTC. Its protein product is CASTSLTGAYNEQFF.

The chain has TRBV2 and TRBJ1-4; TRBD1 matches 8 bases. Trimming at V came to 9 bases and at J to 1 base, leaving 10 bases not matched to a gene. Germline V CDR1 and CDR2: SNHLY, FYNNEI. This CDR3 has 16 residues. CDR3 amino acids: CARRTGRRGTNEKLFF. CDR3 coding DNA: TGTGCCAGACGGACAGGGAGGCGAGGAACTAATGAAAAACTGTTTTTT.

This clone has just a few counts. The CDR3 bases are TGTGCCAGCAGGATGATAGATAATTCACCCCTCCACTTT. Its translation: CASRMIDNSPLHF. The chain joins TRBV6-6 to TRBJ1-6; D unresolved. The CDR3 extends over 13 amino acids. CDR1 is MNHNY, CDR2 SVGAGI, per germline (reference sequence). Trimming pared 6 bases from V and 5 bases from J, leaving 8 bases between.

V gene TRBV3-1 (or the pseudogene TRBV3-2) combines with J gene TRBJ2-6; D is unresolved. V was trimmed by 5 bases and J by 0 bases, leaving 14 bases between them. CDR3 length: 17 amino acids. Germline V gives CDR1 LGHDT, CDR2 YNNKEL (reference sequence). The CDR3, as DNA: TGTGCCAGCAGCACACGAATAATAAGCTCTGGGGCCAACGTCCTGACTTTC. It translates to CASSTRIISSGANVLTF.

This rearrangement joins TRBV7-9 to TRBJ2-3, with TRBD1 as a possible D gene (5 bases). Trimming left V 0 bases short and J 2 bases short, with 6 bases between. The CDR3 is 14 residues long. Germline CDR1 is SEHNR and CDR2 is FQNEAQ (reference sequence). The CDR3 bases are TGTGCCAGCAGCTTAGCGGGGCCCACAGATACGCAGTATTTT. Residues: CASSLAGPTDTQYF.

The rearrangement links TRBV4-2 to TRBJ2-7; 7 bases align to TRBD2. There are 17 residues in the CDR3. Germline V gives CDR1 LGHNA, CDR2 YNFKEQ. V shed 0 bases and J 2 bases; nucleotides not matched to a gene: 10. CDR3 residues: CASSQEGGTSPPYEQYF. The CDR3 nucleotides are TGTGCCAGCAGCCAAGAGGGGGGGACCTCACCTCCCTACGAGCAGTACTTC.

The chain joins TRBV24-1 to TRBJ1-2; D gene unclear. Germline values: CDR1 KGHDR, CDR2 SFDVKD. V was pared by 3 bases and J by 2 bases, with 9 bases between. This CDR3 is 14 amino acids long. The CDR3 is CATSDLSVNYGYTF. In DNA, the CDR3 is TGTGCCACCAGTGATCTCAGCGTCAACTATGGCTACACCTTC.

V is TRBV28 and J is TRBJ1-1; D unclear. The CDR3 covers 12 residues. The germline V and J ends were trimmed by 8 bases and 2 bases, with 9 bases remaining between them. Germline values: CDR1 MDHEN, CDR2 SYDVKM. This CDR3 reads CASAASNTEAFF. The CDR3 DNA follows: TGTGCCAGCGCTGCGTCCAACACTGAAGCTTTCTTT.